This TCR beta chain was documented in a study of cytomegalovirus exposure and HLA in healthy donors. On the study more broadly: As released early, the data held 85 million to 95 million unique TCRs from HLA-typed donors. General observations from the study: Across donors, sequencing depth was assumed by presence/absence analyses to be roughly uniform. Reportedly, diagnosis of cytomegalovirus status by the classifier showed high specificity and sensitivity.

A remark on this clone: Its antigen is not identified.

CDR1 SQVTM and CDR2 ANQGSEA come from the germline V gene. The CDR3 runs to 13 residues. The V end was cut by 6 bases, the J end by 4 bases, with 15 bases between. Vbeta (60) and Jbeta (13) primers were used in the PCR. Only in-frame clones appear in the TCRdb table, and some are missing; sequencing was by immunoSEQ multiplex PCR. Of 100,000 to 150,000 clones listed, about two thirds are singletons. Sequenced sample: PBMCs. The source of this sequence is a woman aged 60-75 years in good health and CMV-seropositive. This chain links TRBV29-1 with TRBJ1-2; tentatively, D is TRBD1 (6 bases). CDR3 loop: CSVDTGRGYGYTF. Written as DNA, the CDR3 is TGCAGCGTGGATACAGGGAGGGGCTATGGCTACACCTTC.